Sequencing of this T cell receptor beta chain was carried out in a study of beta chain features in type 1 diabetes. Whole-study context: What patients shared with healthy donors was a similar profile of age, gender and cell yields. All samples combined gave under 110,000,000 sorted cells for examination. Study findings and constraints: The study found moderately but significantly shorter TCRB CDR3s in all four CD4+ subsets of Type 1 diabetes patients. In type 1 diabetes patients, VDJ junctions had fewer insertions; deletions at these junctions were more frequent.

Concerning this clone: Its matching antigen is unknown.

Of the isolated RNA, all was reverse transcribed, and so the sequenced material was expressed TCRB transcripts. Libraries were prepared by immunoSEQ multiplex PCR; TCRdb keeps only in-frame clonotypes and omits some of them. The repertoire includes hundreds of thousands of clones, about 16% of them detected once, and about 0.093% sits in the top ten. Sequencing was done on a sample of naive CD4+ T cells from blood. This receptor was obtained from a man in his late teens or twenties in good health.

The CDR3 loop reads CASSPSWEQFF. Written as DNA, the CDR3 is TGTGCCAGCAGCCCCTCTTGGGAGCAGTTCTTC. The chain carries TRBV7-8 and TRBJ2-1; D not certain. The CDR3 extends over 11 amino acids. Germline loops: CDR1 SGHVS, CDR2 FQNEAQ. Trimming took off 5 bases at V and 10 bases at J, with 9 bases between the two ends.